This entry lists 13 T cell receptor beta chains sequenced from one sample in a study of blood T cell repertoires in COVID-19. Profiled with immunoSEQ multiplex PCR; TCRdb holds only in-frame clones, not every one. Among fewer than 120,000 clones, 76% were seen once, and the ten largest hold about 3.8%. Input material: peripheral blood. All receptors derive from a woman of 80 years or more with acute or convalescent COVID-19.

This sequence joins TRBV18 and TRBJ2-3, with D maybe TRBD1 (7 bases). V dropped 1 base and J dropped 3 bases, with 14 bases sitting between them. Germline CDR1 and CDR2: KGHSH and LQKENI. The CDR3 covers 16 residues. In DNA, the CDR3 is TGTGCCAGCTCACCACTCCCAGGGGGGTGGACAGATACGCAGTATTTT. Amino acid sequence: CASSPLPGGWTDTQYF.

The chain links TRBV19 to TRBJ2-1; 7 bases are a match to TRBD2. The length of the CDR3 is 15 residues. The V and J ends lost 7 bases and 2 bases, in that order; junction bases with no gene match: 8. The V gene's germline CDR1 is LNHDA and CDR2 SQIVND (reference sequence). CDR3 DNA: TGTGCCAGTACCTTCGAGGGAGGGCCCTACAATGAGCAGTTCTTC. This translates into CASTFEGGPYNEQFF.

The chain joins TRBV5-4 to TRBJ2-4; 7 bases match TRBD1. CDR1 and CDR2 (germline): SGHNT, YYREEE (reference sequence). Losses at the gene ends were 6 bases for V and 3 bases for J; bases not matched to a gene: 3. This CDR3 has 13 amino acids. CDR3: CASTDRVKNIQYF. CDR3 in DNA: TGTGCCAGCACCGACAGGGTCAAAAACATTCAGTACTTC. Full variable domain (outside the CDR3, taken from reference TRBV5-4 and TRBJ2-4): ETGVTQSPTHLIKTRGQQVTLRCSSQSGHNTVSWYQQALGQGPQFIFQYYREEENGRGNFPPRFSGLQFPNYSSELNVNALELDDSALYLCASTDRVKNIQYFGAGTRLSVL.

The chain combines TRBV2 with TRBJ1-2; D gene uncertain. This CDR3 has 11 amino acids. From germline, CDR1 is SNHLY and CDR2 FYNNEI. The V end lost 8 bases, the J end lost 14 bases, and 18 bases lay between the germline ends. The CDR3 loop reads CASGMDSRRTF. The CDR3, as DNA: TGTGCCAGCGGCATGGACTCCCGGCGGACCTTC.

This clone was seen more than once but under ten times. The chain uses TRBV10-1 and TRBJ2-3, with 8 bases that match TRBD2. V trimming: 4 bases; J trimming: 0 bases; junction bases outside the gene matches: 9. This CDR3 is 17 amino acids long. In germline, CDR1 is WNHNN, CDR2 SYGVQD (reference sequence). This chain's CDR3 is CASSGVAGNTSTDTQYF. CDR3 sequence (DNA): TGCGCCAGCAGTGGGGTAGCGGGAAATACTAGCACAGATACGCAGTATTTT.

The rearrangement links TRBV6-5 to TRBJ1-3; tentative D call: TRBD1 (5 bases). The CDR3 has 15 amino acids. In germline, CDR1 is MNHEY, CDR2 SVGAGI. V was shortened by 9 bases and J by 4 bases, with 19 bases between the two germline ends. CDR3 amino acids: CASERGPGSGNTIYF. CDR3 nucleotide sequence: TGTGCCAGTGAAAGGGGTCCGGGTTCAGGAAACACCATATATTTT.

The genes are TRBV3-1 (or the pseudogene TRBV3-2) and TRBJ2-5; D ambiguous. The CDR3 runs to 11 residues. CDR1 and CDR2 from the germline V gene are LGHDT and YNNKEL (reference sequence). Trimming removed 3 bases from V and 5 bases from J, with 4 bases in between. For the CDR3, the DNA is TGTGCCAGCAGCCAGAGGGAGACCCAGTACTTC. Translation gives CASSQRETQYF.

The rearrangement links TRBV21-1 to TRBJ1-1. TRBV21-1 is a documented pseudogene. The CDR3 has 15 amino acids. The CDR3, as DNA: TGTGCCAGCAGCAAAGCCCAGTCTTCGGGCACTGAAGCTTTCTTT. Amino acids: CASSKAQSSGTEAFF.

CDR3 nucleotide sequence: TGTGCCAGCAGTGTCGCCGGGACAGGGGGAAGTGGCTACACCTTC. It yields the protein CASSVAGTGGSGYTF. V gene TRBV28 combines with J gene TRBJ1-2, with TRBD1 identical over 11 bases. Trimming took 5 bases from V and 7 from J; bases not matched to a gene: 9. Germline loops: CDR1 MDHEN, CDR2 SYDVKM. The CDR3 has 15 amino acids.

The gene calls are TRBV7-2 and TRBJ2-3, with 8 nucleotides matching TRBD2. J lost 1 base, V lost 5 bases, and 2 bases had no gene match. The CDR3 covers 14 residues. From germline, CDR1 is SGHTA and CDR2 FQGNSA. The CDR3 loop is CASSISGGTDTQYF. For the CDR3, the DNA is TGTGCCAGCAGCATTAGCGGGGGCACAGATACGCAGTATTTT.

In DNA form, the CDR3 reads TGTGCCAGCAGCGTAGGGACTAGCGGGAGGCGGTACTTC. Translation: CASSVGTSGRRYF. The chain has TRBV11-3 and TRBJ2-7, with 15 bases fitting TRBD2. This CDR3 has 13 residues. CDR1 and CDR2 from the germline V gene are SGHNT and YENEEA. V shed 5 bases and J 12 bases; nucleotides not matched to a gene: 5.

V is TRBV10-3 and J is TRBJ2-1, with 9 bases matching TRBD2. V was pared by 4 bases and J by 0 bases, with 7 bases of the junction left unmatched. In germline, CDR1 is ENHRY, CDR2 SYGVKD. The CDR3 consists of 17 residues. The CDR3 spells CAISGAGGSDSYNEQFF. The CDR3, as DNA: TGTGCCATCAGTGGAGCGGGAGGTTCCGACTCCTACAATGAGCAGTTCTTC.

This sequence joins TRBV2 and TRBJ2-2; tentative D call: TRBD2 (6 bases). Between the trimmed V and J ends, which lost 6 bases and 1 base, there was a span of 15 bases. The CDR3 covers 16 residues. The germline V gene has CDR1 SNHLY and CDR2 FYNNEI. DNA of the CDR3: TGTGCCAGCAGAGTTGAGGGTAGCGGGAACACCGGGGAGCTGTTTTTT. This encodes CASRVEGSGNTGELFF.